Below are 5 T cell receptor beta chains sequenced from a single sample in a study of T cells after posttransplantation cyclophosphamide. Treatment was busulfan-fludarabine conditioning, a marrow graft, and cyclophosphamide on days +3 and +4. Profiled with immunoSEQ multiplex PCR; TCRdb holds only in-frame clones, not every one. The sample gives under 8,500 clones, roughly four fifths of which show up once; around 22% is in the top ten. Sample: PBMCs, taken approximately 1,500 days after allogeneic stem cell transplant with posttransplant cyclophosphamide. These receptor sequences come from a male patient in his thirties who received an allogeneic stem cell transplant from a related donor, was CMV-positive, and had acute GVHD only. These T cells may partly come from the graft donor.

This clone was picked up one time. The chain carries TRBV18 and TRBJ2-3; TRBD1 might be the D (6 bases). Germline assignment: CDR1 KGHSH and CDR2 LQKENI. Deletions cut 4 bases from V and 4 bases from J, with 12 bases between. This CDR3 is built from 14 residues. The CDR3 reads CASSQIQGPDTQYF. Here the CDR3 DNA reads TGTGCCAGCTCACAGATCCAGGGGCCAGATACGCAGTATTTT.

The chain employs TRBV15 and TRBJ2-3; maybe TRBD1 (6 bases). This CDR3 is built from 15 residues. The germline V gene encodes CDR1 LNHNV and CDR2 YYDKDF (reference sequence). The V gene lost 3 bases and the J gene lost 0 bases, with 10 bases spanning the gap. The CDR3: CATSSLQGSTDTQYF. The DNA for the CDR3 is TGTGCCACCAGCAGTCTACAGGGAAGCACAGATACGCAGTATTTT.

This clone has just one count. V gene TRBV29-1 combines with J gene TRBJ1-1; 8 bases line up with TRBD1. V lost 7 bases, J lost 2 bases, and 6 bases stayed unmatched. This CDR3 has 13 amino acids. Germline V gene lookup returns CDR1 SQVTM and CDR2 ANQGSEA. Here the CDR3 DNA reads TGCAGCGCAGATACAGGGGGTAACACTGAAGCTTTCTTT. Translated, it gives CSADTGGNTEAFF.

V usage is TRBV15 and J usage is TRBJ1-2, with 8 bases aligning to TRBD1. The CDR3 is 17 residues long. V gave up 5 bases and J gave up 5 bases; unmatched junction bases: 16. Germline loops: CDR1 LNHNV, CDR2 YYDKDF (reference sequence). CDR3 loop: CATSVHRDRPGKYGYTF. The CDR3 region has the DNA TGTGCCACCAGCGTCCACCGGGACAGGCCGGGCAAGTATGGCTACACCTTC.

The rearrangement uses TRBV7-2 and TRBJ1-6; a possible D gene is TRBD1 (6 bases). The CDR3 is 14 amino acids. The V and J ends lost 1 base and 11 bases respectively, with 12 bases between them. In germline, CDR1 is SGHTA, CDR2 FQGNSA. This CDR3 is CASSLVAGDTPLHF. The CDR3 DNA reads as TGTGCCAGCAGCTTAGTTGCAGGGGATACACCCCTCCACTTT.